This TCR beta chain was profiled in a study of OX40 agonist ivuxolimab in advanced cancers. Profiling relied on immunoSEQ multiplex PCR, and the TCRdb table lists in-frame clones only, not all of them. The sample shows about 67,000 clones, approximately 90% of them seen only once. The study, taken as a whole, reports: Some nonresponders additionally presented with little normalized T-cell clonal expansion.

With autoimmune disease history or systemic immunosuppression, patients were excluded. Remarks on this clone: What it binds is unknown.

The clonotype originates from an adult with an advanced solid tumor such as melanoma, head and neck, liver or kidney cancer. The material was CD4+ or CD8+ T cells sorted from blood, obtained in a trial of the OX40 agonist ivuxolimab.

The CDR3 DNA sequence: TGTGCCAGTAGTATGAGCCGATATAGCAATCAGCCCCAGCATTTT. Amino acid sequence: CASSMSRYSNQPQHF. The V call is TRBV19, the J call TRBJ1-5; D is undetermined. V dropped 3 bases and J dropped 0 bases, with 9 bases sitting between them. The CDR3 has 15 residues. Germline-derived CDR1 and CDR2 are LNHDA and SQIVND (reference sequence).